This T cell receptor (beta chain) was recorded in a study of somatic mutations in cytotoxic T cells in rheumatoid arthritis. In germline, CDR1 is MNHEY, CDR2 SVGAGI. This CDR3 is 15 amino acids long. The germline V and J ends were trimmed by 2 bases and 3 bases, with 14 bases remaining between them. Clones were sequenced by immunoSEQ multiplex PCR, and TCRdb holds only the in-frame ones, with some missing. Of over 8,000 clones listed, 75% to 95% are singletons. The chain uses TRBV6-5 and TRBJ2-7; TRBD1 is a possible D gene (6 bases). The sequence was obtained from a woman aged 18 to 35 with rheumatoid arthritis. Sequenced input: CD8+ T cells sorted from blood. The CDR3 nucleotides are TGTGCCAGCAGTTACAGGGGGACACTTCACTACGAGCAGTACTTC. Translating it yields CASSYRGTLHYEQYF.